This T cell receptor (beta chain) was captured in a study of control samples from healthy donors and cancer patients. Germline CDR1 reads SGHNT; CDR2 reads YENEEA. CDR3 size: 13 residues. The V end was cut by 4 bases, the J end by 2 bases, with 9 bases between. The data were produced by immunoSEQ multiplex PCR, yet TCRdb's version contains in-frame clones alone and is incomplete. The profile shows about 73,000 clones, about 95% of them singletons. The TCR sequence derives from a woman aged 35 to 49 in good health. The material sequenced was blood. The chain uses TRBV11-3 and TRBJ2-7; TRBD2 is a possible D gene (5 bases). CDR3 sequence reads: CASSYGLTYEQYF. DNA for the CDR3: TGTGCCAGCAGCTATGGACTTACCTACGAGCAGTACTTC.